Detailed here is one T cell receptor (beta chain). Antigen unknown. This sample stems from a study of T cell responses to AZD1222 COVID-19 vaccine. Overall study results and limits: Females outnumbered males among donors, who were mostly white British; clonal diversity was possibly underestimated. Vaccine-related CD4 TCRs covered spike, predominating at 160-218 and 743-854. Spike-specific TCR breadth rose after two AZD1222 doses, and depth rose as well.

CDR3 length: 15 residues. Germline CDR1 is LGHNA and CDR2 is YSLEER. Trimming cost V 3 bases and J 1 base, with 12 bases left between them. Analyses pooled second doses at about 4 or about 12 weeks. Sequenced by immunoSEQ multiplex PCR; TCRdb stores in-frame clones only, minus some. This table has approximately 72,000 clones, approximately 90% appearing once. The chain is built from TRBV4-3 and TRBJ1-1, with D tentatively TRBD1 (5 bases). This TCR was recovered from an adult who received the AZD1222 COVID-19 vaccine. The source material was peripheral blood, sampled 28 days after the second AZD1222 dose. CDR3 DNA: TGCGCCAGCAGCCAGGAAAGACAGAGGAACACTGAAGCTTTCTTT. The encoded protein is CASSQERQRNTEAFF.